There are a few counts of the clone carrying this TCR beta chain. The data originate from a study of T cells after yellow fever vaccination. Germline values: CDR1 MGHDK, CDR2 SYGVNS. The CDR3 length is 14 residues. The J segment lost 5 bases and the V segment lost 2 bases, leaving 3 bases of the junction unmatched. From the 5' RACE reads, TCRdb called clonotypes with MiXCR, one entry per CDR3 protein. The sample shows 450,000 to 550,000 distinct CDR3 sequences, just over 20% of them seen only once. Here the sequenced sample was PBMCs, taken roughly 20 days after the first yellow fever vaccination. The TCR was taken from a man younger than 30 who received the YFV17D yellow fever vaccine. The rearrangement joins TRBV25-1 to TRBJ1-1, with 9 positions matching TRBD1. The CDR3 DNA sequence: TGTGCCAGCAGTGAAAACAGGGGGCTTACTGAAGCTTTCTTT. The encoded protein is CASSENRGLTEAFF.